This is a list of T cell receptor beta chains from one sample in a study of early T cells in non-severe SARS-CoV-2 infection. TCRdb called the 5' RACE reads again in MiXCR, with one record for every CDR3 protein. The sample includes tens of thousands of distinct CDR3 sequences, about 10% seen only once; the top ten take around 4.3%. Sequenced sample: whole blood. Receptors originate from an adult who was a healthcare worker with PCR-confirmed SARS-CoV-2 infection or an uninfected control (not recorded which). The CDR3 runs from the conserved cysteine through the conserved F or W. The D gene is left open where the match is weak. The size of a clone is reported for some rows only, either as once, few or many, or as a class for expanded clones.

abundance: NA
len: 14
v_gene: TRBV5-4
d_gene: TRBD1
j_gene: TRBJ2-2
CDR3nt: TGTGCCAGCAGCAGGGACAGGGGAACCGGGGAGCTGTTTTTT
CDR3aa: CASSRDRGTGELFF

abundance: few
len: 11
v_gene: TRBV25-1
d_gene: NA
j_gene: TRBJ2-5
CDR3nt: TGTGCCAGCAGGGACCGAGAGACCCAGTACTTC
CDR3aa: CASRDRETQYF

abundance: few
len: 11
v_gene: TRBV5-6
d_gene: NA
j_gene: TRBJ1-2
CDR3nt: TGTGCCAGCAGCCTCGGACCGAGCTACACCTTC
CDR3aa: CASSLGPSYTF

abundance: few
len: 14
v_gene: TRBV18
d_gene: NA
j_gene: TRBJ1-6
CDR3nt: TGTGCCAGCTCACCGGCGCCCTATAATTCACCCCTCCACTTT
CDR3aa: CASSPAPYNSPLHF

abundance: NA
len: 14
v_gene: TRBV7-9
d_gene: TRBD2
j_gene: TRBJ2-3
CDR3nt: TGTGCCAGCAGCACGGCCGGGGGGGCCGATACGCAGTATTTT
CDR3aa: CASSTAGGADTQYF

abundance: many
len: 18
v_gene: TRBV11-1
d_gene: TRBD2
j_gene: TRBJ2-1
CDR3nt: TGTGCCAGCAGCTTAACCGGGACTAGCGGGAGCTCCTACAATGAGCAGTTCTTC
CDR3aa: CASSLTGTSGSSYNEQFF

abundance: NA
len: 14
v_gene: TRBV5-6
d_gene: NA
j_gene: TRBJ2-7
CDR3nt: TGTGCCAGCAGCTTGGGAGGGTTAGGGGACGAGCAGTACTTC
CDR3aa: CASSLGGLGDEQYF

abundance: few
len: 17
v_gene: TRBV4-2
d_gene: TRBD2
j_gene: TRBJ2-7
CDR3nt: TGTGCCAGCAGCCAAGCCGCCTCGAGCGGGAGTCAAGTCGGGCAGTACTTC
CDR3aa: CASSQAASSGSQVGQYF

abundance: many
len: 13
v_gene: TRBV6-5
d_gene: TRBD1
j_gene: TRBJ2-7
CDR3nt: TGTGCCAGCAGACAGGGGGCGGACTACGAGCAGTACTTC
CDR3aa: CASRQGADYEQYF

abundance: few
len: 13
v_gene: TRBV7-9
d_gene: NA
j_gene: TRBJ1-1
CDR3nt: TGTGCCAGCAGCCCCTCAGGGCCCACTGAAGCTTTCTTT
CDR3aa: CASSPSGPTEAFF

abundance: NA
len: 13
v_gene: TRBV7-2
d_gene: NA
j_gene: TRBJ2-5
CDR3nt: TGTGCCAGCAGCTTGTTAACCCAAGAGACCCAGTACTTC
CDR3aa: CASSLLTQETQYF

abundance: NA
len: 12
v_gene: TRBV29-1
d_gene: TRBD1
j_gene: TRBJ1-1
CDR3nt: TGCAGCACCGCGGAGGGGGCCACTGAAGCTTTCTTT
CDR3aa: CSTAEGATEAFF

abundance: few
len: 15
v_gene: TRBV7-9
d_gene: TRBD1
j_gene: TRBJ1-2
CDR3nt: TGTGCCAGCAGCTTAAAGGGGACAGGTGACTATGGCTACACCTTC
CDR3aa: CASSLKGTGDYGYTF

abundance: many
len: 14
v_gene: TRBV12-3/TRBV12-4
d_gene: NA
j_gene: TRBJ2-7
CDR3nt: TGTGCCAGCAGTTTAGGGGGTTTGGACTACGAGCAGTACTTC
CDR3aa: CASSLGGLDYEQYF

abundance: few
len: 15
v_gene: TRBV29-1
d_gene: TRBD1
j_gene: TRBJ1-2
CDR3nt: TGCAGCGTTGAAGGTCTCCGGGACAGCACCTATGGCTACACCTTC
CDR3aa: CSVEGLRDSTYGYTF

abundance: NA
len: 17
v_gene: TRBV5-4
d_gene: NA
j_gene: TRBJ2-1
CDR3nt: TGTGCCAGCAGTTCTCCTACGGGGGCAGAAAACTACAATGAGCAGTTCTTC
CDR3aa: CASSSPTGAENYNEQFF

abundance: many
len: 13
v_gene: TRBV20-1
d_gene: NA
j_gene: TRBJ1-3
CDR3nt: TGCAGTGCTAGCCGAAGGGACGGAAACACCATATATTTT
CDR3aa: CSASRRDGNTIYF

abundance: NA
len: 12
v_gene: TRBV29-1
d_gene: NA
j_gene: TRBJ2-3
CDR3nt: TGCAGCGTTGTAGGGTTTACAGATACGCAGTATTTT
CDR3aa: CSVVGFTDTQYF

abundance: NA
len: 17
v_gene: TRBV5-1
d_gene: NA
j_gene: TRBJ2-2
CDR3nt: TGCGCCAGCAGCTCCCATATCGGCAGTAGGAACACCGGGGAGCTGTTTTTT
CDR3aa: CASSSHIGSRNTGELFF

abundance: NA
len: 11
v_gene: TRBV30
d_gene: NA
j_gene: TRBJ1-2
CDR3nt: TGTGCGCAAAAGGACCCGCGGGGCTACACCTTC
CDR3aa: CAQKDPRGYTF

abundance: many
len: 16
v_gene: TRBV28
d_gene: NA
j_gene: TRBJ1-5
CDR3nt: TGTGCCAGCAGTTTGTATGTAGGAACGATCCCCTCAGCCCAGCATTTT
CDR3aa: CASSLYVGTIPSAQHF

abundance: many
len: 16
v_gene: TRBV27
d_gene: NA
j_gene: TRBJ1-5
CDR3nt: TGTGCCAGCAGTTTAGGGCGGGGATATAGCAATCAGCCCCAGCATTTT
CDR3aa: CASSLGRGYSNQPQHF

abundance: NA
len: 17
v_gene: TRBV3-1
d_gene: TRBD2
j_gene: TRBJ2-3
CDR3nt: TGTGCCAGCAGCCAAGATCGGGGGACTAGCGGGACAGATACGCAGTATTTT
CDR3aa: CASSQDRGTSGTDTQYF

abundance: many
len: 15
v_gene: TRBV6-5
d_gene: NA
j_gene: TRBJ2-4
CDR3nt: TGTGCCAGCAGCGCGGAGTGGGGAAGAGGGAACATTCAGTACTTC
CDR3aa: CASSAEWGRGNIQYF

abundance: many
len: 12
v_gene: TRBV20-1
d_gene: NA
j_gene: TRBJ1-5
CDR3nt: TGCAGTGCCGCAGGTAGCAATCAGCCCCAGCATTTT
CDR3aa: CSAAGSNQPQHF

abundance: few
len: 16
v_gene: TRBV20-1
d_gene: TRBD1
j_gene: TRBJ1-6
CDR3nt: TGCAGTGCTAGAGATTTGACAGGGGGCTCTGATTCACCCCTCCACTTT
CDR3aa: CSARDLTGGSDSPLHF

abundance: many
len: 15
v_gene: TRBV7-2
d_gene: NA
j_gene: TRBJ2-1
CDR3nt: TGTGCCAGCAGCTATGGGGTCGTCGACTACAATGAGCAGTTCTTC
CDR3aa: CASSYGVVDYNEQFF

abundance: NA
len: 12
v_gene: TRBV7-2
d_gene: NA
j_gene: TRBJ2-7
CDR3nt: TGTGCCAGCAGCGAGAATAGGTACGAGCAGTACTTC
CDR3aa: CASSENRYEQYF

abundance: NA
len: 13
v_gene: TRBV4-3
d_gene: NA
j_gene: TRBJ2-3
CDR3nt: TGCGCCAGCAGCCAAGAAACGTCATCTACGCAGTATTTT
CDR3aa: CASSQETSSTQYF

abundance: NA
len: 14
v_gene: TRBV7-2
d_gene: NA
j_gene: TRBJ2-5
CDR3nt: TGTGCCAGCAGCTTACCTACAGGGAGGGAGACCCAGTACTTC
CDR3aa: CASSLPTGRETQYF

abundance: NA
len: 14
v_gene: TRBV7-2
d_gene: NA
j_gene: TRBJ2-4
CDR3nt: TGTGCCAGCAGCTTAGGTGCAGTGGGAAACATTCAGTACTTC
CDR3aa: CASSLGAVGNIQYF

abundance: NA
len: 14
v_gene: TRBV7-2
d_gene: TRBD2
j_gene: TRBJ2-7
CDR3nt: TGTGCCAGCAGCTTAGTCGGGACTAGCCACGAGCAGTACTTC
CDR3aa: CASSLVGTSHEQYF

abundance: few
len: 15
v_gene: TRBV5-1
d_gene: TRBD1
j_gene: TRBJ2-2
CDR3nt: TGCGCCAGCAGCTTGACAGGGGGAGGCTCCGGGGAGCTGTTTTTT
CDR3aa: CASSLTGGGSGELFF

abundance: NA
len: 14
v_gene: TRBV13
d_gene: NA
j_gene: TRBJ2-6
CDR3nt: TGTGCCAGCAGCTTATTTTTTGGGGCCAACGTCCTGACTTTC
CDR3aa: CASSLFFGANVLTF

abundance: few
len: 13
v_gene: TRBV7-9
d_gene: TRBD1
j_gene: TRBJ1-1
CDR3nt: TGTGCCAGCAGCTCGACAGGGACCACTGAAGCTTTCTTT
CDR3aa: CASSSTGTTEAFF

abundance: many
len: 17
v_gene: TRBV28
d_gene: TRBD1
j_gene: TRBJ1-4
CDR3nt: TGTGCCAGCAGCGACCCTCGGGGACAGGGCGGTGACGAAAAACTGTTTTTT
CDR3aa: CASSDPRGQGGDEKLFF

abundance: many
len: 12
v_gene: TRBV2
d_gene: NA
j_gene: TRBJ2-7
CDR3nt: TGTGCCAGCACCAGGTCTCTGAACGAGCAGTACTTC
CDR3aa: CASTRSLNEQYF

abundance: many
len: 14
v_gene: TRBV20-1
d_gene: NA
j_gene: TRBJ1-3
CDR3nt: TGCAGTGCTGTGAGGGGGAGCTCTGGAAACACCATATATTTT
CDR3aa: CSAVRGSSGNTIYF

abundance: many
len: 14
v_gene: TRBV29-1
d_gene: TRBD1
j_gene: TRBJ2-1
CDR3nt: TGCAGCGGCGGAAGGGACAGGACCTACAATGAGCAGTTCTTC
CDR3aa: CSGGRDRTYNEQFF

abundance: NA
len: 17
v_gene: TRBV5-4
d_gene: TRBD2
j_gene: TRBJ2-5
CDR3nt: TGTGCCAGCAGGGGGCCCGGGACTAGCGGACTTTTGGAGACCCAGTACTTC
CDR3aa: CASRGPGTSGLLETQYF